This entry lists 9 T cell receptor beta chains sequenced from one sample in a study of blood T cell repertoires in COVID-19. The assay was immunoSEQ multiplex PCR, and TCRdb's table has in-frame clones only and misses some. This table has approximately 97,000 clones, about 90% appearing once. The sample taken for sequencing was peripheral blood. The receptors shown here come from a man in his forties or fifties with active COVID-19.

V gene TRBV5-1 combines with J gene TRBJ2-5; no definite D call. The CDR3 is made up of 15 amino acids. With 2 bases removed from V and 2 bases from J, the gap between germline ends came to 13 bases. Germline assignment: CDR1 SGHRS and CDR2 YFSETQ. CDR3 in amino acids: CASSFLPLFQETQYF. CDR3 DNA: TGCGCCAGCAGCTTTCTTCCTCTGTTTCAAGAGACCCAGTACTTC.

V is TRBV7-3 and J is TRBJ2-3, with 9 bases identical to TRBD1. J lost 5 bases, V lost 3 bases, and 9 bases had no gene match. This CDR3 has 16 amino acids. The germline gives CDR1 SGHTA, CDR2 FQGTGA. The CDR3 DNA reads TGTGCCAGCAGCTTGACCGGGACAGGGATGGTAGATACGCAGTATTTT. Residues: CASSLTGTGMVDTQYF.

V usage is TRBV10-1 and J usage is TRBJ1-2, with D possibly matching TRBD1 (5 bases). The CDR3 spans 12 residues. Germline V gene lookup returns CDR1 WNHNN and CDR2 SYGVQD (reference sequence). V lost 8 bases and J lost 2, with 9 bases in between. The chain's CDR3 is CASGAGNYGYTF. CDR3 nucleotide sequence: TGCGCCAGCGGGGCAGGGAACTATGGCTACACCTTC.

The CDR3 coding sequence is TGTGCCTGGAGTCTAACCGGGACTCGCGGTTCACCCCTCCACTTT. Residues: CAWSLTGTRGSPLHF. The J gene is TRBJ1-6, the V gene TRBV30; the D gene is possibly TRBD1 (5 bases). CDR3 size: 15 residues. CDR1 is GTSNPN, CDR2 SVGIG, per germline (reference sequence). Trimming removed 2 bases at V and 9 bases at J, with 17 bases between.

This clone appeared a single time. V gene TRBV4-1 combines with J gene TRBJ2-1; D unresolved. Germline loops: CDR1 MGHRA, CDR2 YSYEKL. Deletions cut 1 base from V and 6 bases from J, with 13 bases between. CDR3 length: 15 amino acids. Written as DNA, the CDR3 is TGCGCCAGCAGCCAAGTCCTATACGTGAGCAATGAGCAGTTCTTC. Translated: CASSQVLYVSNEQFF.

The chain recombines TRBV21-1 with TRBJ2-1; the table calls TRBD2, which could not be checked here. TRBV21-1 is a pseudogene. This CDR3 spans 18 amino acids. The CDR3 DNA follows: TGTGCCAGCAGCAAAGCTGGACTAGCGGGGGGTCAATACAATGAGCAGTTCTTC. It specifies CASSKAGLAGGQYNEQFF.

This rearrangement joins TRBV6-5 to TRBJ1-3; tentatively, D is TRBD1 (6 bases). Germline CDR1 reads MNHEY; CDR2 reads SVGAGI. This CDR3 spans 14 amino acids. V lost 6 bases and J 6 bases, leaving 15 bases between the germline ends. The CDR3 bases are TGTGCCAGCAGCTCCTTCGACAGGCCAAACACCATATATTTT. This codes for CASSSFDRPNTIYF.

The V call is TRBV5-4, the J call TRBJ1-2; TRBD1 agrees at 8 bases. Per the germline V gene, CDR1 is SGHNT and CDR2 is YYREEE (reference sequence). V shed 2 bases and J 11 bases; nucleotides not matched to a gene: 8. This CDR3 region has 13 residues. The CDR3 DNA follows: TGTGCCAGCAGCTTCCCGGGACAGGTTGGGTACACCTTC. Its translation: CASSFPGQVGYTF.

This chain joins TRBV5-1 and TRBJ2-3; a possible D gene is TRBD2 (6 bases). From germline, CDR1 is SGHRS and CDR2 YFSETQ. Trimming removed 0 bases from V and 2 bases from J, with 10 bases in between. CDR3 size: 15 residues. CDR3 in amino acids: CASSLVGGSTDTQYF. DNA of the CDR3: TGCGCCAGCAGCTTGGTAGGAGGGTCCACAGATACGCAGTATTTT.